The 16 T cell receptor beta chains in this list originate from one sample, sequenced in a study of OX40 agonist ivuxolimab in advanced cancers. Produced via immunoSEQ multiplex PCR; TCRdb's table is partial and in-frame only. The sample consists of about 76,000 clones, approximately 85% of them appearing once. The sequencing used CD4+ or CD8+ T cells sorted from blood, collected in a trial of the OX40 agonist ivuxolimab. These receptors were collected from an adult with an advanced solid tumor such as melanoma, head and neck, liver or kidney cancer.

V is TRBV2 and J is TRBJ2-1; D call uncertain. With 4 bases removed from V and 8 bases from J, the gap between germline ends came to 6 bases. Germline CDR1 and CDR2: SNHLY and FYNNEI. There are 11 residues in the CDR3. DNA for the CDR3: TGTGCCAGCAGTGTAGTAGATGAGCAGTTCTTC. Protein product: CASSVVDEQFF.

This clone has only one observation. V gene TRBV5-6 combines with J gene TRBJ2-7; weak D call: TRBD1 (6 bases). Per the germline V gene, CDR1 is SGHDT and CDR2 is YYEEEE. V dropped 1 base and J dropped 4 bases, with 12 bases sitting between them. This CDR3 has 14 amino acids. The DNA for the CDR3 is TGTGCCAGCAGCTTGAGGGGGACGGGTTACGAGCAGTACTTC. Translation gives CASSLRGTGYEQYF.

The chain employs TRBV14 and TRBJ2-1; TRBD2 matches at 10 bases. V trimming: 1 base; J trimming: 7 bases; junction bases outside the gene matches: 13. Germline V gene data show CDR1 as SGHDN and CDR2 as FVKESK. The CDR3 covers 18 residues. CDR3: CASSQVPLLAGAGNEQFF. CDR3 sequence (DNA): TGTGCCAGCAGCCAAGTCCCCCTTCTAGCGGGGGCGGGTAATGAGCAGTTCTTC. The full variable domain, in which reference TRBV14 and TRBJ2-1 provide the parts outside the CDR3, is EAGVTQFPSHSVIEKGQTVTLRCDPISGHDNLYWYRRVMGKEIKFLLHFVKESKQDESGMPNNRFLAERTGGTYSTLKVQPAELEDSGVYFCASSQVPLLAGAGNEQFFGPGTRLTVL.

The CDR3 spells CASSRSGTPNTEAFF. In DNA, the CDR3 is TGTGCCAGCAGCCGGTCCGGGACGCCGAACACTGAAGCTTTCTTT. The chain joins TRBV7-2 to TRBJ1-1, with D possibly being TRBD1 (5 bases). CDR3 length equals 15 residues. Germline values: CDR1 SGHTA, CDR2 FQGNSA. The V end was cut by 5 bases, the J end by 1 base, with 14 bases between.

As DNA, the CDR3 is TGTGCCAGCAGCTTAGGGGCAGCCACTAACTATGGCTACACCTTC. Translated: CASSLGAATNYGYTF. V and J are TRBV7-2 and TRBJ1-2; D gene unclear. Trimming cost V 1 base and J 0 bases, with 9 bases left between them. The CDR3 runs to 15 residues. Per germline, CDR1 SGHTA and CDR2 FQGNSA.

The chain links TRBV2 to TRBJ2-7; no clear D. This CDR3 is 16 amino acids long. Germline V lookup: CDR1 SNHLY, CDR2 FYNNEI. Between the trimmed V and J ends, which lost 1 base and 0 bases, there was a span of 13 bases. The CDR3 region is CASSEGGVLSSYEQYF. CDR3 in DNA: TGTGCCAGCAGTGAAGGCGGAGTCCTGAGCTCCTACGAGCAGTACTTC.

The rearrangement uses TRBV19 and TRBJ2-5, with D unclear. Deletions cut 6 bases from V and 5 bases from J, with 16 bases between. CDR3 length: 14 residues. Germline CDR1 reads LNHDA; CDR2 reads SQIVND (reference sequence). The chain's CDR3 is CASSSQARSETQYF. The DNA for the CDR3 is TGTGCCAGTAGCTCCCAGGCCAGGTCGGAGACCCAGTACTTC. Supplemented by reference TRBV19 and TRBJ2-5, the full variable domain reads DGGITQSPKYLFRKEGQNVTLSCEQNLNHDAMYWYRQDPGQGLRLIYYSQIVNDFQKGDIAEGYSVSREKKESFPLTVTSAQKNPTAFYLCASSSQARSETQYFGPGTRLLVL.

Concerning this clone itself: The sample carries other DNA sequences with the same CDR3. The gene calls are TRBV19 and TRBJ2-1; 7 bases map to TRBD1. The CDR3 spans 14 residues. Trimming removed 3 bases from V and 5 bases from J; junction bases left unmatched: 4. Germline loops: CDR1 LNHDA, CDR2 SQIVND (reference sequence). For the CDR3, the DNA is TGTGCCAGTAGTATCGGTCAGGGGGACAATGAGCAGTTCTTC. Protein product: CASSIGQGDNEQFF.

The genes are TRBV18 and TRBJ2-7; D unresolved. The V and J ends lost 3 bases and 2 bases respectively, with 5 bases between them. The CDR3 has 12 residues. Germline-derived CDR1 and CDR2 are KGHSH and LQKENI. The CDR3 coding sequence is TGTGCCAGCTCACCTGACCCCTACGAGCAGTACTTC. This codes for CASSPDPYEQYF.

This sequence joins TRBV4-3 and TRBJ1-6; 7 bases agree with TRBD1. Germline CDR1 is LGHNA and CDR2 is YSLEER. This CDR3 has 16 residues. The V gene end was trimmed by 3 bases and the J gene end by 5 bases; junction bases not matched to a gene: 7. The CDR3: CASSQHRTGDNSPLHF. In DNA, the CDR3 is TGCGCCAGCAGCCAGCACAGGACAGGAGATAATTCACCCCTCCACTTT.

The chain couples TRBV18 to TRBJ1-1; D is perhaps TRBD1 (5 bases). Trimming took 3 bases from V and 6 from J, leaving 14 bases between them. The germline CDR1 and CDR2 sequences are KGHSH and LQKENI. The CDR3 covers 14 residues. The CDR3 nucleotides read TGTGCCAGCTCACCCCGGGACCCATCCTCTGAAGCTTTCTTT. It specifies CASSPRDPSSEAFF.

The chain combines TRBV25-1 with TRBJ1-6; TRBD1 matches 7 bases. The CDR3 contains 15 residues. V trimming: 4 bases; J trimming: 4 bases; junction bases outside the gene matches: 4. Per the germline V gene, CDR1 is MGHDK and CDR2 is SYGVNS. The CDR3 nucleotides read TGTGCCAGCAGTGGACAGGGAAATTATAATTCACCCCTCCACTTT. Its protein is CASSGQGNYNSPLHF.

The chain couples TRBV4-3 to TRBJ1-3; D gene uncertain. This CDR3 contains 18 residues. CDR1 and CDR2 from the germline V gene are LGHNA and YSLEER. V was pared by 1 base and J by 4 bases, with 20 bases between. For the CDR3, the DNA is TGCGCCAGCAGCCAAGTAGAGAATTGGGTGGCGCCGGGAAACACCATATATTTT. It codes for CASSQVENWVAPGNTIYF.

This chain joins TRBV5-1 and TRBJ1-6, with D tentatively TRBD1 (5 bases). Per the germline V gene, CDR1 is SGHRS and CDR2 is YFSETQ. V was pared by 2 bases and J by 9 bases, with 12 bases between. The CDR3 is made up of 14 amino acids. The DNA for the CDR3 is TGCGCCAGCAGCTTTCAGGGAAATGGTTCACCCCTCCACTTT. This gives the protein CASSFQGNGSPLHF.

This clone was picked up one time. The junction and the germline gene differ at one end; a read error may be behind it. The genes are TRBV10-3 and TRBJ2-7, with D possibly being TRBD1 (5 bases). CDR3 size: 14 residues. Germline CDR1 is ENHRY and CDR2 is SYGVKD. The CDR3 nucleotides read TGTGCCAGCAGTTACAAAGACAGCACCTACGAGCAGTACTTC. Translating it yields CASSYKDSTYEQYF.

V is TRBV19 and J is TRBJ1-1; D gene uncertain. CDR3 length: 13 amino acids. The V and J ends lost 6 bases and 4 bases respectively, with 12 bases between them. Germline loops: CDR1 LNHDA, CDR2 SQIVND (reference sequence). DNA for the CDR3: TGTGCCAGTAGGATTGAAAGATCCACTGAAGCTTTCTTT. Its protein product is CASRIERSTEAFF. Variable domain in full (rest from reference TRBV19 and TRBJ1-1): DGGITQSPKYLFRKEGQNVTLSCEQNLNHDAMYWYRQDPGQGLRLIYYSQIVNDFQKGDIAEGYSVSREKKESFPLTVTSAQKNPTAFYLCASRIERSTEAFFGQGTRLTVV.